Listed here is a single T cell receptor beta chain. The germline V gene encodes CDR1 MNHEY and CDR2 SMNVEV (reference sequence). V dropped 5 bases and J dropped 0; count of bases not matched to a gene: 8. There are 17 residues in the CDR3. Via MiXCR, TCRdb re-called the RT-PCR reads, giving one row per CDR3 protein. The sample contains more than 600,000 distinct CDR3 sequences, over 12% of which appear only once. This TCR was sampled from a female donor in good health, serving as a healthy control. The rearrangement uses TRBV27 and TRBJ1-5; 9 bases are a match to TRBD1. The sequenced sample was memory CD4+ T cells from blood. The CDR3 region has the DNA TGTGCCAGCAGTGCCAAAACAGGGGGCTTTAGCAATCAGCCCCAGCATTTT. Protein: CASSAKTGGFSNQPQHF.